This T cell receptor (beta chain) came from a study of CD4+ T cells in melanoma. Using immunoSEQ multiplex PCR, the repertoire was profiled, and TCRdb retains in-frame clones only, with some absent. This table holds about 110,000 clones, 80% to 95% found once. This CDR3 comprises 15 residues. Germline V CDR1 and CDR2: SGHNT, YYREEE (reference sequence). V was shortened by 1 base and J by 5 bases, with 14 bases between the two germline ends. V and J are TRBV5-4 and TRBJ2-3; maybe TRBD2 (7 bases). The TCR comes from a human donor with melanoma. Material: peripheral blood. The CDR3 reads CASSLWGGLQDTQYF. CDR3 in DNA: TGTGCCAGCAGCTTGTGGGGGGGGCTTCAAGATACGCAGTATTTT.